This paragraph covers one T cell receptor beta chain sequence. The target antigen is unknown. The data are from a study of metastatic and nonmetastatic thyroid tumors. Background on the study: Malignant and benign thyroid patients had repertoires compared in peripheral blood and tumor or nodule tissue. Study-wide findings and caveats: Significantly higher TCR beta diversity was reportedly seen in malignant thyroid tumors than benign nodules, in blood and tumor.

Among the patients, none had received any treatment before thyroid surgery. The germline V gene has CDR1 KGHDR and CDR2 SFDVKD. Trimming stripped 6 bases from V and 3 bases from J, with 16 bases between. The CDR3 runs to 15 residues. Per the original data handling: It was from CDR3 differences across clinicopathological groups that a distant-metastasis classifier for papillary thyroid cancer was built. Via MiXCR, TCRdb re-called the PCR reads. TCRdb, not the authors, supplied the V and J calls. In the table there are about 13,000 clones, roughly 29% of which are singletons. This chain joins TRBV24-1 and TRBJ1-2; D not certain. This TCR was recovered from a female donor with papillary thyroid cancer or a benign thyroid nodule (not recorded which). Some clones in this sample may be carry-over from other donors' samples. Specimen: tumor tissue. Here the CDR3 DNA reads TGTGCCACCAGTTGTCACAACGTAAAGCACTATGGCTACACCTTC. Amino acid sequence: CATSCHNVKHYGYTF.